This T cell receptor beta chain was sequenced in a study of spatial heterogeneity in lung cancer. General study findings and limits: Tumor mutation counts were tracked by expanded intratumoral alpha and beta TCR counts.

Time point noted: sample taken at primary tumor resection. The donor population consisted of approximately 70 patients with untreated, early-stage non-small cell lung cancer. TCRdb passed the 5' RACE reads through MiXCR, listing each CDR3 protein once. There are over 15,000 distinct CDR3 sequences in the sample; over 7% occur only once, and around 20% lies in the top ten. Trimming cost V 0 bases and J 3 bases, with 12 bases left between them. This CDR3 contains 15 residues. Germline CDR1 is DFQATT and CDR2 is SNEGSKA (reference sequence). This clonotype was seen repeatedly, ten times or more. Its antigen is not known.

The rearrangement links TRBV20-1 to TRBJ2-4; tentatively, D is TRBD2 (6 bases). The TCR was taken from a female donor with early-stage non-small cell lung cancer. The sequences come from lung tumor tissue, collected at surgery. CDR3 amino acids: CSAREPMGGKNIQYF. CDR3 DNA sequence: TGCAGTGCTAGAGAGCCGATGGGGGGCAAAAACATTCAGTACTTC.